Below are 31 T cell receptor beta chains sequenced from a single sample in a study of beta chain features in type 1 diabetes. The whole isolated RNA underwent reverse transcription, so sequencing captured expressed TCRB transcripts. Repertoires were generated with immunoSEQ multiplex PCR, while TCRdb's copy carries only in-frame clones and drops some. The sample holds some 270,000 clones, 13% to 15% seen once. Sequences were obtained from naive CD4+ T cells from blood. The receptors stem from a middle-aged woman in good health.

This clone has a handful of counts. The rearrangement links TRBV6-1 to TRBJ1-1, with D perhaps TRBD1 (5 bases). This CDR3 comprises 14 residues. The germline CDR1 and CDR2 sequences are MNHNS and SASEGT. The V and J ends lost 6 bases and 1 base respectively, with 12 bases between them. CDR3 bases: TGTGCCAGCAGGAGGTCCGGACAGAACACTGAAGCTTTCTTT. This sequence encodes CASRRSGQNTEAFF.

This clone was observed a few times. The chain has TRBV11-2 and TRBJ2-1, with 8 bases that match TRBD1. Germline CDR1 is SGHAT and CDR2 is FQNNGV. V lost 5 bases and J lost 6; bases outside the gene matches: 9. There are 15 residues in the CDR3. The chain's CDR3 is CASSPQGGDPNEQFF. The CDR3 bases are TGTGCCAGCAGCCCACAGGGGGGCGATCCCAATGAGCAGTTCTTC.

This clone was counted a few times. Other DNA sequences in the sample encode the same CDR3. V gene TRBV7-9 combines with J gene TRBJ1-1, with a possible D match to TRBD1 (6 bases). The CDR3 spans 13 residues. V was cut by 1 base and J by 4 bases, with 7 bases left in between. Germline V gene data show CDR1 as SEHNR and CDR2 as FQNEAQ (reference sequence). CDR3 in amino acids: CASSLEGGTEAFF. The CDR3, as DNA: TGTGCCAGCAGCTTAGAAGGGGGCACTGAAGCTTTCTTT.

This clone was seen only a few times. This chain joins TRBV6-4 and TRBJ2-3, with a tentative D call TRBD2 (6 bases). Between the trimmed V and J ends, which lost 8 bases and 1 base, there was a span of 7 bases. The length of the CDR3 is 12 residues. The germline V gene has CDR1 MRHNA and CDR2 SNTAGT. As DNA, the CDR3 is TGTGCCAGCGGGACTGGCACAGATACGCAGTATTTT. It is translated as CASGTGTDTQYF.

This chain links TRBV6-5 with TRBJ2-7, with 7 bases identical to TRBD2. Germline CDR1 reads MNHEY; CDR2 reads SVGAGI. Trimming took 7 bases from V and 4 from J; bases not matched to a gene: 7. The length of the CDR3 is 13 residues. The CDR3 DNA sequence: TGTGCCAGCACGTCGGGACTAACATACGAGCAGTACTTC. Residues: CASTSGLTYEQYF.

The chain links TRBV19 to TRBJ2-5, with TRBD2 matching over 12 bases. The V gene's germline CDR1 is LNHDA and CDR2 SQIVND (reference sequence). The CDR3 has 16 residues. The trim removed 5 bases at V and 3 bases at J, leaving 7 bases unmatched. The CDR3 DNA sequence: TGTGCCAGTAGTTCGGAGACTAGCGGGGGAGAAGAGACCCAGTACTTC. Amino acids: CASSSETSGGEETQYF.

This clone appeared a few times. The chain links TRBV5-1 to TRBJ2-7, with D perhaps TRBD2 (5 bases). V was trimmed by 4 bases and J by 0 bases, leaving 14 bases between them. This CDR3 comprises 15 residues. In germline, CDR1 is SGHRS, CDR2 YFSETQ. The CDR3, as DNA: TGCGCCAGCAGCCCAAACTCGGGGAGCTCCTACGAGCAGTACTTC. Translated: CASSPNSGSSYEQYF.

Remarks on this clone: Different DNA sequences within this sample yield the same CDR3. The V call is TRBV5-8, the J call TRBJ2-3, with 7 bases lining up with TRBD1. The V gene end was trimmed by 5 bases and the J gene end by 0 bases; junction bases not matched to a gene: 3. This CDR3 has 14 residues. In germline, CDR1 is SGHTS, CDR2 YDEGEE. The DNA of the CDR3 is TGTGCCAGCAGGGACAGGCCAAGCACAGATACGCAGTATTTT. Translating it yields CASRDRPSTDTQYF.

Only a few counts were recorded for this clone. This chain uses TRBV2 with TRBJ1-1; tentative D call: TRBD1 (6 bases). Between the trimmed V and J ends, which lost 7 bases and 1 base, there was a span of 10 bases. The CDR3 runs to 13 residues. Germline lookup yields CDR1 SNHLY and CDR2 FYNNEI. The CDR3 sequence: CASIWTENTEAFF. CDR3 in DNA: TGTGCCAGCATTTGGACAGAGAACACTGAAGCTTTCTTT.

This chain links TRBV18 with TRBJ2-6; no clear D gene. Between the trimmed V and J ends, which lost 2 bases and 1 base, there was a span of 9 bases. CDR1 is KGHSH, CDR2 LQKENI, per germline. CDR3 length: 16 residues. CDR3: CASSPVPASGANVLTF. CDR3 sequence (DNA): TGTGCCAGCTCACCAGTCCCAGCGTCTGGGGCCAACGTCCTGACTTTC.

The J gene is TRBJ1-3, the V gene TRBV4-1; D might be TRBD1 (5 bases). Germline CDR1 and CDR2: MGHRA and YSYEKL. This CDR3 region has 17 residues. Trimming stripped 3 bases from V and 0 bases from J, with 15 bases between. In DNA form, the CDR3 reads TGCGCCAGCAGCCAGGAAATAGACAGTAGCTCTGGAAACACCATATATTTT. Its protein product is CASSQEIDSSSGNTIYF.

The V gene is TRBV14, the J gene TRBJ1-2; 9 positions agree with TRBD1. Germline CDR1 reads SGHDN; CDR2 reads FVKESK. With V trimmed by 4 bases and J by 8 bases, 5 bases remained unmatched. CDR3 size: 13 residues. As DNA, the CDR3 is TGTGCCAGCAGCCGACAGGGGGTCTCGGGCTACACCTTC. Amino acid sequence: CASSRQGVSGYTF.

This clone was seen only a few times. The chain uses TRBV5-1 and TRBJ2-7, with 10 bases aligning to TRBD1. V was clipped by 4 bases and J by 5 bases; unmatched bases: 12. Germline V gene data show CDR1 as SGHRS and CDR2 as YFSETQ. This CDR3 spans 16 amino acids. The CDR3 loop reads CASSKGLTGGMNEQYF. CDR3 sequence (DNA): TGCGCCAGCAGCAAGGGCTTGACAGGGGGCATGAACGAGCAGTACTTC.

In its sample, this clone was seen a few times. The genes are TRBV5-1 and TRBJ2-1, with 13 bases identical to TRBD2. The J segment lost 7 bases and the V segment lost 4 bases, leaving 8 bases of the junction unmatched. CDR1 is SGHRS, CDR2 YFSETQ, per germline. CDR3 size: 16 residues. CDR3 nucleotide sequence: TGCGCCAGCAGCGGGACTAGCGGGGCCATAGTGAATGAGCAGTTCTTC. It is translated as CASSGTSGAIVNEQFF.

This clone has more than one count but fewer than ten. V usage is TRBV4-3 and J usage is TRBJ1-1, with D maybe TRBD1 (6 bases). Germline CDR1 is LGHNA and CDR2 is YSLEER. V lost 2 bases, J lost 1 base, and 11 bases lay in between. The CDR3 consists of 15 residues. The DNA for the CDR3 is TGCGCCAGCAGCCAACCGACAGGCCCGAACACTGAAGCTTTCTTT. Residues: CASSQPTGPNTEAFF.

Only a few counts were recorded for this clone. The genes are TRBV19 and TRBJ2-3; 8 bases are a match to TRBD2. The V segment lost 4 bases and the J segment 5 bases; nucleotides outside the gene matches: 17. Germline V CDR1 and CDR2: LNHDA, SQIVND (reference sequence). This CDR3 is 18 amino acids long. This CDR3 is CASSTSWRKRGLVDTQYF. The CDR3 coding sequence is TGTGCCAGTAGTACCTCCTGGAGGAAGCGGGGGCTGGTAGATACGCAGTATTTT.

In nucleotides, the CDR3 is TGTGCCAGCAGCTTGACTAGCGGGGGGATCGATACGCAGTATTTT. It is translated as CASSLTSGGIDTQYF. The chain employs TRBV7-8 and TRBJ2-3, with 13 bases lining up with TRBD2. This CDR3 contains 15 residues. Per the germline V gene, CDR1 is SGHVS and CDR2 is FQNEAQ. Unmatched junction bases numbered 3, after V lost 3 bases and J lost 6 bases.

Here the CDR3 DNA reads TGCGCCAACGAGATAGGACAGGAGAACACTGAAGCTTTCTTT. Translated: CANEIGQENTEAFF. The chain has TRBV5-1 and TRBJ1-1; the match to TRBD1 covers 7 bases. The CDR3 is made up of 14 amino acids. V was clipped by 9 bases and J by 1 base; unmatched bases: 9. CDR1 is SGHRS, CDR2 YFSETQ, per germline. Full variable domain (missing parts from reference TRBV5-1 and TRBJ1-1): KAGVTQTPRYLIKTRGQQVTLSCSPISGHRSVSWYQQTPGQGLQFLFEYFSETQRNKGNFPGRFSGRQFSNSRSEMNVSTLELGDSALYLCANEIGQENTEAFFGQGTRLTVV.

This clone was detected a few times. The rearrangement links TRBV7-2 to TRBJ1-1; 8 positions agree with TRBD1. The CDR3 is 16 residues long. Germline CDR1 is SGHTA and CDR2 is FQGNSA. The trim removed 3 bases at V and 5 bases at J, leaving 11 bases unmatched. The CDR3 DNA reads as TGTGCCAGCAGCTTCGCTCTGGGACAGGTAGTGACTGAAGCTTTCTTT. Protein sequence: CASSFALGQVVTEAFF.

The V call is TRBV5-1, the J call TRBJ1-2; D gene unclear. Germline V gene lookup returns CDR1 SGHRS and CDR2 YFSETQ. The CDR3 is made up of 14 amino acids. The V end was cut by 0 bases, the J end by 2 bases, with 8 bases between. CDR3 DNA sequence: TGCGCCAGCAGCTTGGGTTATGAGAACTATGGCTACACCTTC. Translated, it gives CASSLGYENYGYTF.

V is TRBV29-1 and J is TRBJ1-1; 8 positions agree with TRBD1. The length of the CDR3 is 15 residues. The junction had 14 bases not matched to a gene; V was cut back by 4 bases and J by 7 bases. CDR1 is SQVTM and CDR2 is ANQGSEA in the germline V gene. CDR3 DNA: TGCAGCGTTGTGGACCGCCCGGGACAGGTTAGTGAAGCTTTCTTT. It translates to CSVVDRPGQVSEAFF. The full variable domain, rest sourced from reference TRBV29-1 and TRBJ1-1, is SAVISQKPSRDICQRGTSLTIQCQVDSQVTMMFWYRQQPGQSLTLIATANQGSEATYESGFVIDKFPISRPNLTFSTLTVSNMSPEDSSIYLCSVVDRPGQVSEAFFGQGTRLTVV.

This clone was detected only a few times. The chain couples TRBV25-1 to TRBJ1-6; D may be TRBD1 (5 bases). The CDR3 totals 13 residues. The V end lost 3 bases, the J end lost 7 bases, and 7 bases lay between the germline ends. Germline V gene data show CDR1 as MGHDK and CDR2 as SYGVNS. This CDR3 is CASSDRANSPLHF. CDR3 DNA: TGTGCCAGCAGTGACAGGGCCAATTCACCCCTCCACTTT.

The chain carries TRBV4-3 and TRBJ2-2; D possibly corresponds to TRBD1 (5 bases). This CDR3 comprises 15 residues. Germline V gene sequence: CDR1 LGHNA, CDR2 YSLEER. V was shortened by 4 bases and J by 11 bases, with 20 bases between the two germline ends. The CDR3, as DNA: TGCGCCAGCAGCCCTTCCCCGGATACAGGAAGAGAGCTGTTTTTT. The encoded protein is CASSPSPDTGRELFF.

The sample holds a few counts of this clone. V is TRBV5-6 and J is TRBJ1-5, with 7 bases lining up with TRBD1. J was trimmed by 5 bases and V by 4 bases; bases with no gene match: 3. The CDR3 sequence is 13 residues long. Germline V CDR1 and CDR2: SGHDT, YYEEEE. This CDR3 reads CASSPRGHQPQHF. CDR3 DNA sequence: TGTGCCAGCAGCCCTAGGGGGCATCAGCCCCAGCATTTT.

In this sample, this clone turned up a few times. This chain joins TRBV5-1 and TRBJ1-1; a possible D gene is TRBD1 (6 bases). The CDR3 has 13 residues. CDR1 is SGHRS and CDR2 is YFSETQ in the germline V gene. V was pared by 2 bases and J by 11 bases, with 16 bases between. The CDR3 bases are TGCGCCAGCAGCTTATCGGGACACCCTAAGGCTTTCTTT. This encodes CASSLSGHPKAFF.

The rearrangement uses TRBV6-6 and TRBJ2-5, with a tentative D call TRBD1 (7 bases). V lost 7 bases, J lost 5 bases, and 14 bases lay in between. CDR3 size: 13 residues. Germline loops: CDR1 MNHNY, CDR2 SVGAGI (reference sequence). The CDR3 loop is CASMPGGLETQYF. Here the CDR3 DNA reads TGTGCCAGCATGCCAGGGGGGTTGGAGACCCAGTACTTC.

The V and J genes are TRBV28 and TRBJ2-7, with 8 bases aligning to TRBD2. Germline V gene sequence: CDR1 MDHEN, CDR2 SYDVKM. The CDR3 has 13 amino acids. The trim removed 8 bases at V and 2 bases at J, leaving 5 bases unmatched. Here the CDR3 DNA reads TGTGCCAGCCGAGCGGGGGTCACCTACGAGCAGTACTTC. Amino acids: CASRAGVTYEQYF.

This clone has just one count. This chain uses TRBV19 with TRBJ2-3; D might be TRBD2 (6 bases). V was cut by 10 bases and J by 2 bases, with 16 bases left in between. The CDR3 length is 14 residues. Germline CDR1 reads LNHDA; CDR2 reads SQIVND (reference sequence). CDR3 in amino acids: CATQDGGVTDTQYF. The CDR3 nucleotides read TGTGCCACTCAAGACGGCGGGGTCACAGATACGCAGTATTTT.

Written as DNA, the CDR3 is TGCGCCAGCAGCCCGGGACAGGGGGTAGACGAGCAGTACTTC. This encodes CASSPGQGVDEQYF. The chain is built from TRBV5-1 and TRBJ2-7, with 11 bases aligning to TRBD1. This CDR3 spans 14 amino acids. Trimming took 4 bases from V and 5 from J; bases not matched to a gene: 5. CDR1 is SGHRS and CDR2 is YFSETQ in the germline V gene. Based on the CDR3 plus reference TRBV5-1 and TRBJ2-7, the full variable domain is KAGVTQTPRYLIKTRGQQVTLSCSPISGHRSVSWYQQTPGQGLQFLFEYFSETQRNKGNFPGRFSGRQFSNSRSEMNVSTLELGDSALYLCASSPGQGVDEQYFGPGTRLTVT.

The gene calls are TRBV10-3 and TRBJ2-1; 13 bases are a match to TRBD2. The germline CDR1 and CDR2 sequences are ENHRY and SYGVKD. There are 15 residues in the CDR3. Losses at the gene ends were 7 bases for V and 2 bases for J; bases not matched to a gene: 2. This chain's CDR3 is CAITTSGGAYNEQFF. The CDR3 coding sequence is TGTGCCATCACCACTAGCGGGGGGGCCTACAATGAGCAGTTCTTC.

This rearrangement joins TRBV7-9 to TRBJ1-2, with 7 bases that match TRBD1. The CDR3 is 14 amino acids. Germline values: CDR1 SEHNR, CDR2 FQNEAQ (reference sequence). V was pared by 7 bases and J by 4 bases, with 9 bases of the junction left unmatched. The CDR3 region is CASMLRQGPYGYTF. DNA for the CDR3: TGTGCCAGCATGCTCCGACAGGGCCCCTATGGCTACACCTTC. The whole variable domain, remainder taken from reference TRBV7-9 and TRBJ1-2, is DTGVSQNPRHKITKRGQNVTFRCDPISEHNRLYWYRQTLGQGPEFLTYFQNEAQLEKSRLLSDRFSAERPKGSFSTLEIQRTEQGDSAMYLCASMLRQGPYGYTFGSGTRLTVV.